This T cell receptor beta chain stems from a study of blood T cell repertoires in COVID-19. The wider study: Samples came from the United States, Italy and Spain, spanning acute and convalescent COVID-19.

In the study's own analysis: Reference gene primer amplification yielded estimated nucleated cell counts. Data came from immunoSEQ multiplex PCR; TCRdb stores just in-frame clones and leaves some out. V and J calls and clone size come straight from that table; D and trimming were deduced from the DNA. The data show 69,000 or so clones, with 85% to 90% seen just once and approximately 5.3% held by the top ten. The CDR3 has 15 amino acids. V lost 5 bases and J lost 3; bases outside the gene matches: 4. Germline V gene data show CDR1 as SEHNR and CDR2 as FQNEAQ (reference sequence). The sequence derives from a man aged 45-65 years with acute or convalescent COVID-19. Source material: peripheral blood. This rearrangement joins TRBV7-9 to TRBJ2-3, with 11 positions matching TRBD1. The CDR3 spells CASSARDRGTDTQYF. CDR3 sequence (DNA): TGTGCCAGCAGCGCCCGGGACAGGGGGACAGATACGCAGTATTTT.